The subject of this entry is one T cell receptor (beta chain). Its antigen remains unidentified. These data originate in a study of blood T cells in healthy people across ages. Study context: Per every two T cells, about one barcoded beta molecule was captured by template switching.

The authors ran a second PCR of 7 to 11 cycles using a sample-barcoded 5' primer and a J-beta primer mix. MiXCR was run by TCRdb on the 5' RACE reads, yielding one entry per CDR3 protein. The sample lists some 900,000 distinct CDR3 sequences; roughly 52% were seen once. The CDR3 spans 12 residues. CDR1 ENHRY and CDR2 SYGVKD come from the germline V gene. Isolation per sample recovered at least 7 million PBMCs. General observations from the study: Estimates drawn from one million T cells were deemed to understate diversity. As age increased, TCR beta diversity per million T cells fell in a roughly linear fashion.

This chain connects TRBV10-3 to TRBJ2-7; possibly TRBD1 for D (5 bases). The DNA end favors TRBJ2-5, so the J call may be wrong. The sequence came from a man younger than 45 in good health. The sequenced sample consisted of blood. The CDR3 is CAISQGGETQYF. For the CDR3, the DNA is TGTGCCATCAGCCAGGGTGGGGAGACCCAGTACTTC.